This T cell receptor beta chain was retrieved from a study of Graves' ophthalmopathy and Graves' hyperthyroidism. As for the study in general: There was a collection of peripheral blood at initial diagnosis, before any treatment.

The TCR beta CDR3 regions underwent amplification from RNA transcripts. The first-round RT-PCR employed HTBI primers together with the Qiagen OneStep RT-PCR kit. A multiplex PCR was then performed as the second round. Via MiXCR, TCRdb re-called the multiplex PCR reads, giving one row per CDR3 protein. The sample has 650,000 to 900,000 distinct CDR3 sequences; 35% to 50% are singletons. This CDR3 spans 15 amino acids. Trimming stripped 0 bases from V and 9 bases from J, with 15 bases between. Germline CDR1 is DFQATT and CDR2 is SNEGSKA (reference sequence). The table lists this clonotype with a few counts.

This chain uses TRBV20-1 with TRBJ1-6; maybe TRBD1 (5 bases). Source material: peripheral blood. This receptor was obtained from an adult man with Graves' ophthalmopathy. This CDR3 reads CSARDLGQGSSPLHF. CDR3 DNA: TGCAGTGCTAGAGATCTCGGGCAGGGTAGTTCACCCCTCCACTTT.